These T cell receptor beta chains were read from a single sample in a study of cytomegalovirus exposure and HLA in healthy donors. The repertoire was sequenced with immunoSEQ multiplex PCR; TCRdb's copy has only in-frame clones and lacks some. The top ten hold 0.95% to 1.1% of the sample, which has some 130,000 clones, approximately 80% seen once. The sample consisted of PBMCs. These receptors were obtained from a human donor in good health. The CDR3 runs from the conserved cysteine through the conserved F or W. The D gene is left open where the match is weak. Size values are once, few and many counts, or a class for expanded clones, and some rows have none.

V gene: TRBV9; D gene: TRBD1; clone size: .; J gene: TRBJ1-1; CDR3 protein: CASSGDTGQLMNTEAFF; CDR3 DNA: TGTGCCAGCAGCGGCGATACGGGACAGCTTATGAACACTGAAGCTTTCTTT
V gene: TRBV19; D gene: .; clone size: .; J gene: TRBJ2-5; CDR3 protein: CASSIAGLTETQYF; CDR3 DNA: TGTGCCAGTAGTATCGCGGGGTTGACAGAGACCCAGTACTTC
V gene: TRBV5-8; D gene: TRBD1; clone size: many; J gene: TRBJ2-7; CDR3 protein: CASSGTAEQYF; CDR3 DNA: TGTGCCAGCAGCGGGACAGCCGAGCAGTACTTC
V gene: TRBV5-4; D gene: TRBD1; clone size: .; J gene: TRBJ1-2; CDR3 protein: CASSSSTGGYGYTF; CDR3 DNA: TGTGCCAGCAGCAGTTCGACAGGGGGCTATGGCTACACCTTC
V gene: TRBV19; D gene: TRBD1; clone size: .; J gene: TRBJ1-1; CDR3 protein: CASSSTLGTGTRTEAFF; CDR3 DNA: TGTGCCAGTTCGTCGACCTTGGGGACAGGGACTCGAACTGAAGCTTTCTTT
V gene: TRBV2; D gene: TRBD2; clone size: .; J gene: TRBJ2-2; CDR3 protein: CASRLAGVSRELFF; CDR3 DNA: TGTGCCAGCAGACTAGCGGGGGTTAGCCGGGAGCTGTTTTTT
V gene: TRBV5-3; D gene: TRBD1; clone size: .; J gene: TRBJ1-4; CDR3 protein: CARSHLRADRVETNEKLFF; CDR3 DNA: TGTGCCAGAAGCCATCTCCGGGCGGACAGGGTTGAAACTAATGAAAAACTGTTTTTT
V gene: TRBV4-1; D gene: TRBD2; clone size: .; J gene: TRBJ2-3; CDR3 protein: CASSQDGTRPDTQYF; CDR3 DNA: TGCGCCAGCAGCCAAGATGGGACTAGACCAGATACGCAGTATTTT
V gene: TRBV9; D gene: TRBD1; clone size: .; J gene: TRBJ2-1; CDR3 protein: CASSTRQGRPYNEQFF; CDR3 DNA: TGTGCCAGCAGCACCAGACAGGGGCGCCCCTACAATGAGCAGTTCTTC
V gene: TRBV5-4; D gene: TRBD1; clone size: .; J gene: TRBJ2-2; CDR3 protein: CASSLEGAVANTGELFF; CDR3 DNA: TGTGCCAGCAGCTTGGAGGGGGCTGTGGCGAACACCGGGGAGCTGTTTTTT
V gene: TRBV4-3; D gene: .; clone size: .; J gene: TRBJ2-7; CDR3 protein: CASSQGAGLESYEQYF; CDR3 DNA: TGCGCCAGCAGCCAGGGGGCCGGGCTTGAATCTTACGAGCAGTACTTC
V gene: TRBV19; D gene: .; clone size: .; J gene: TRBJ1-1; CDR3 protein: CASSEDGGDEAFF; CDR3 DNA: TGTGCCAGTAGTGAAGACGGTGGAGATGAAGCTTTCTTT
V gene: TRBV28; D gene: TRBD2; clone size: .; J gene: TRBJ2-1; CDR3 protein: CASSPTSGGRDEQFF; CDR3 DNA: TGTGCCAGCAGTCCGACTAGCGGGGGGCGCGATGAGCAGTTCTTC
V gene: TRBV7-8; D gene: .; clone size: once; J gene: TRBJ2-5; CDR3 protein: CASTREGVGKTQYF; CDR3 DNA: TGTGCCAGCACCCGCGAGGGGGTCGGGAAGACCCAGTACTTC
V gene: TRBV27; D gene: .; clone size: .; J gene: TRBJ1-1; CDR3 protein: CASRKTTGMNTEAFF; CDR3 DNA: TGTGCCAGCAGAAAGACGACAGGTATGAACACTGAAGCTTTCTTT
V gene: TRBV28; D gene: .; clone size: .; J gene: TRBJ2-7; CDR3 protein: CASTRGVSYEQYF; CDR3 DNA: TGTGCCAGCACGCGGGGAGTGAGTTACGAGCAGTACTTC